Included here is one T cell receptor (beta chain) sequence, with context. As yet, its antigen is unknown. A 5'RACE reaction primed in the constant segment made cDNA libraries of TCR alpha and TCR beta, and these carried sample barcodes and UMIs. Each CDR3 protein is one row after TCRdb ran MiXCR on the 5' RACE reads. The sample records 450,000 to 650,000 distinct CDR3 sequences, just over 20% being singletons. This sample was taken from a study of T-cell memory formation after mild COVID-19. Study findings and constraints: Among clones contracting day 15 to 85, CD4/CD8 was balanced, whereas later expanders leaned CD4+. There were some responding clones in pre-infection memory, which suggested that cross-reactive memory had joined.

This CDR3 has 14 amino acids. After removal of 8 bases from V and 7 bases from J, the junction contained 11 bases not matched to a gene. This chain joins TRBV12-3 or TRBV12-4 and TRBJ2-5; TRBD2 agrees at 9 bases. The sequencing sample was made of PBMCs or a T cell subset sorted from them (not recorded which). The sequence was obtained from an adult woman who had mild COVID-19 (a few samples of this study predate the infection). Cell type and time point are not known. The CDR3 loop reads CASALAGPRMTQYF. In nucleotides, the CDR3 is TGTGCCAGCGCCCTAGCGGGACCCCGGATGACCCAGTACTTC.